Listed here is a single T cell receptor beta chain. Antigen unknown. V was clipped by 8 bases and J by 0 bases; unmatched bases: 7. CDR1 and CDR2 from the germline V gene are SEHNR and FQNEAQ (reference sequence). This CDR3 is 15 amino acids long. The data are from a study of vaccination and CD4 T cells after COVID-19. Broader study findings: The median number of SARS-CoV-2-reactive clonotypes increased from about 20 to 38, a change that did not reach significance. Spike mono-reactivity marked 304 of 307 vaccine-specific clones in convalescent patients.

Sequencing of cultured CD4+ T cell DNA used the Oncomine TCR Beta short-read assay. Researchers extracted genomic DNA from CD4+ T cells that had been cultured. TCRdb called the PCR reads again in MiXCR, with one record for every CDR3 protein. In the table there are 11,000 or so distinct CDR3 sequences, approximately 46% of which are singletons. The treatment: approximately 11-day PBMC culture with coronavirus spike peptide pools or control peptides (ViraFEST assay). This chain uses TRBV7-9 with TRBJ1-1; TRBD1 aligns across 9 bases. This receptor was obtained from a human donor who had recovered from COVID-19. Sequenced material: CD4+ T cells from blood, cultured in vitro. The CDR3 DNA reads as TGTGCCAGCCGGGACAGGGAGCCTCTGAACACTGAAGCTTTCTTT. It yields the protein CASRDREPLNTEAFF. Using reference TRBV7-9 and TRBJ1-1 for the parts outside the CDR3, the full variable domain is DTGVSQNPRHKITKRGQNVTFRCDPISEHNRLYWYRQTLGQGPEFLTYFQNEAQLEKSRLLSDRFSAERPKGSFSTLEIQRTEQGDSAMYLCASRDREPLNTEAFFGQGTRLTVV.